The 14 T cell receptor beta chains reported below all come from one sample, sequenced in a study of blood T cell repertoires in COVID-19 (dated by TCRdb to 2018 to 2021). The library was made by the immunoSEQ multiplex PCR assay. The immuneACCESS repertoire file appears here via TCRdb, limited to in-frame rearrangements. These files lack a portion of the clones; in checked studies, under half of the deficit traces to unresolved V genes, and the cause of the others is not known. In all, the sample holds about 330,000 clones, and roughly 86% of those were seen once. The ten most abundant clones make up approximately 5.3% of the sample. The sample taken for sequencing was PBMCs or T cells enriched from blood (not recorded which). These receptors all stem from a woman in her twenties or thirties who had recovered from COVID-19.

This sequence joins TRBV3-1 (or the pseudogene TRBV3-2) and TRBJ2-7; D is ambiguous. From germline, CDR1 is LGHDT and CDR2 YNNKEL (reference sequence). The CDR3 extends over 14 amino acids. With 1 base removed from V and 3 bases from J, the gap between germline ends came to 10 bases. The CDR3 protein is CASSQGHSNYEQYF. The CDR3 DNA follows: TGTGCCAGCAGCCAAGGTCACAGCAACTACGAGCAGTACTTC.

The rearrangement links TRBV28 to TRBJ1-1; D not resolved. The CDR3 contains 15 residues. CDR1 is MDHEN, CDR2 SYDVKM, per germline. The V gene lost 6 bases and the J gene lost 0 bases, with 14 bases spanning the gap. In nucleotides, the CDR3 is TGTGCCAGCAGAAACCTAGGAGGGATGAACACTGAAGCTTTCTTT. Its translation: CASRNLGGMNTEAFF.

This clone qualifies as medium-sized. The V gene is TRBV4-2, the J gene TRBJ2-1; 9 bases match TRBD2. The germline gives CDR1 LGHNA, CDR2 YNFKEQ. This CDR3 comprises 17 residues. The ends lost 1 base at V and 3 bases at J; junction bases unmatched: 7. The CDR3 DNA sequence: TGTGCCAGCAGCCAAGTACGAGGCGGGGGGGACTACAATGAGCAGTTCTTC. It is translated as CASSQVRGGGDYNEQFF.

V gene TRBV20-1 combines with J gene TRBJ2-5; 7 nucleotides match TRBD2. After removal of 3 bases from V and 5 bases from J, the junction contained 9 bases not matched to a gene. Germline CDR1 is DFQATT and CDR2 is SNEGSKA (reference sequence). CDR3 length: 14 amino acids. Here the CDR3 reads CSASSGPTPETQYF. The CDR3, as DNA: TGCAGTGCTAGTAGCGGGCCGACGCCGGAGACCCAGTACTTC.

This clone has more than one count but fewer than ten. The genes are TRBV2 and TRBJ2-1; 15 bases fit TRBD2. The CDR3 is 16 amino acids. V shed 6 bases and J 6 bases; nucleotides not matched to a gene: 6. Germline CDR1 and CDR2: SNHLY and FYNNEI. The CDR3 DNA reads TGTGCCAGCAGACGAGGACTAGCGGGGGGGGTCAATGAGCAGTTCTTC. Protein: CASRRGLAGGVNEQFF.

The gene calls are TRBV7-9 and TRBJ1-2; D unclear. The germline gives CDR1 SEHNR, CDR2 FQNEAQ (reference sequence). The CDR3 length is 14 residues. Trimming stripped 1 base from V and 7 bases from J, with 13 bases between. For the CDR3, the DNA is TGTGCCAGCAGCTTAGAGACTCCGGTTTTTGGCTACACCTTC. This encodes CASSLETPVFGYTF.

V gene TRBV4-2 combines with J gene TRBJ1-2; maybe TRBD1 (6 bases). This CDR3 spans 13 amino acids. Trimming left V 4 bases short and J 4 bases short, with 10 bases between. CDR1 and CDR2 (germline): LGHNA, YNFKEQ. CDR3 coding DNA: TGTGCCAGCAGCCCGGGGGGCAGCTATGGCTACACCTTC. It codes for CASSPGGSYGYTF.

This clone was seen only once. The chain links TRBV18 to TRBJ1-2; D ambiguous. V was clipped by 3 bases and J by 5 bases, with 7 bases between them. The CDR3 contains 12 residues. The V gene's germline CDR1 is KGHSH and CDR2 LQKENI. CDR3 sequence: CASSPEQYGYTF. In DNA form, the CDR3 reads TGTGCCAGCTCACCCGAACAGTATGGCTACACCTTC.

A word on this clone: The same CDR3 arises from other DNA sequences in this sample as well. The J gene is TRBJ1-1, the V gene TRBV9; no definite D call. Germline loops: CDR1 SGDLS, CDR2 YYNGEE. With 0 bases removed from V and 1 base from J, the gap between germline ends came to 4 bases. The CDR3 sequence is 13 residues long. CDR3 sequence: CASSVAGNTEAFF. The CDR3 bases are TGTGCCAGCAGCGTAGCGGGGAACACTGAAGCTTTCTTT.

This clone was seen a single time. The chain employs TRBV11-2 and TRBJ2-5, with 10 bases fitting TRBD2. The CDR3 contains 16 residues. With 2 bases clipped from V and 4 bases from J, the junction kept 7 bases outside the gene matches. CDR1 SGHAT and CDR2 FQNNGV come from the germline V gene. The CDR3 DNA is TGTGCCAGCAGCTTATTGGAGCGGGGGGGCCGAGAGACCCAGTACTTC. Translation gives CASSLLERGGRETQYF.

This clone was observed many times. The J gene is TRBJ2-2, the V gene TRBV5-4, with 9 positions matching TRBD1. After removal of 4 bases from V and 6 bases from J, the junction contained 7 bases not matched to a gene. This CDR3 contains 15 residues. Germline V CDR1 and CDR2: SGHNT, YYREEE (reference sequence). CDR3 nucleotide sequence: TGTGCCAGCAGCCGAGGACAGGGGAAGGCCGGGGAGCTGTTTTTT. This encodes CASSRGQGKAGELFF.

This chain uses TRBV7-2 with TRBJ2-2; D may be TRBD2 (6 bases). The CDR3 extends over 15 amino acids. Germline CDR1 and CDR2: SGHTA and FQGNSA. V was pared by 3 bases and J by 7 bases, with 15 bases between. In nucleotides, the CDR3 is TGTGCCAGCAGCTTTTATGTCGGGGGAGACGGGGAGCTGTTTTTT. It codes for CASSFYVGGDGELFF.

This clone was counted a few times. The chain uses TRBV15 and TRBJ1-2; D unresolved. The CDR3 totals 12 residues. In germline, CDR1 is LNHNV, CDR2 YYDKDF (reference sequence). Trimming cost V 0 bases and J 5 bases, with 4 bases left between them. The CDR3 is CATSRDGYGYTF. CDR3 nucleotide sequence: TGTGCCACCAGCAGAGACGGTTATGGCTACACCTTC.

As regards this clone: Other DNA sequences within the sample encode an identical CDR3. This chain links TRBV6-5 with TRBJ2-1, with TRBD2 matching 9 bases. Trimming removed 0 bases from V and 4 bases from J; junction bases left unmatched: 1. Germline-derived CDR1 and CDR2 are MNHEY and SVGAGI. The CDR3 extends over 15 amino acids. This CDR3 reads CASSYSSGGYNEQFF. The CDR3 bases are TGTGCCAGCAGTTACTCGAGCGGGGGGTACAATGAGCAGTTCTTC.